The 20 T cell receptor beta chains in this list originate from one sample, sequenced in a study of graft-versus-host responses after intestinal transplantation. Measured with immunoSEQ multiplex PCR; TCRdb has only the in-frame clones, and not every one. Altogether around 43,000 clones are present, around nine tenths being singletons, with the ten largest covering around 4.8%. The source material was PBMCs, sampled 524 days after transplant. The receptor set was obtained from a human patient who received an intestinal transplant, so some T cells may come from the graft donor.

CDR3 sequence reads: CASSVLTSAGELFF. DNA of the CDR3: TGTGCCAGCAGCGTCCTGACTAGCGCCGGGGAGCTGTTTTTT. The genes are TRBV9 and TRBJ2-2, with 8 bases lining up with TRBD2. The germline gives CDR1 SGDLS, CDR2 YYNGEE. CDR3 length equals 14 residues. V was clipped by 2 bases and J by 6 bases; unmatched bases: 3.

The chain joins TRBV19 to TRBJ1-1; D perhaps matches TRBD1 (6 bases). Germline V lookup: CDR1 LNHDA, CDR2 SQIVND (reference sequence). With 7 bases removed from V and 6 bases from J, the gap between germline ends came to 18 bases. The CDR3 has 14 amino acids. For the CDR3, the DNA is TGTGCCAGTAAACACACAGGGTATTTCGCTGAAGCTTTCTTT. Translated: CASKHTGYFAEAFF.

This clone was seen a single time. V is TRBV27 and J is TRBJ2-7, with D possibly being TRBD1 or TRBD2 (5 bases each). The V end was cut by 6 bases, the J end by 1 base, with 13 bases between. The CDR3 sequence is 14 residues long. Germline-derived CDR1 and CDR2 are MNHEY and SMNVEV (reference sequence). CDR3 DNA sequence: TGTGCCAGCAGAACCGGGACGGTTTCCTACGAGCAGTACTTC. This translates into CASRTGTVSYEQYF.

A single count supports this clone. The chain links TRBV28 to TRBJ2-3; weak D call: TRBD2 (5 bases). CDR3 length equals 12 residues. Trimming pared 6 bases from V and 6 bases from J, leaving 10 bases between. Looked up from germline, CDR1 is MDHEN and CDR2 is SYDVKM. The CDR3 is CASSSPGDTQYF. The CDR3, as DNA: TGTGCCAGCAGCTCTCCGGGGGATACGCAGTATTTT.

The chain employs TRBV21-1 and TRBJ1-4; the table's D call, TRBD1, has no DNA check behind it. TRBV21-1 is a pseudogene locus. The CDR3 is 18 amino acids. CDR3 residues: CASSKKFWDPGYNEKLFF. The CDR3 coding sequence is TGTGCCAGCAGCAAAAAATTTTGGGATCCAGGGTACAATGAAAAACTGTTTTTT.

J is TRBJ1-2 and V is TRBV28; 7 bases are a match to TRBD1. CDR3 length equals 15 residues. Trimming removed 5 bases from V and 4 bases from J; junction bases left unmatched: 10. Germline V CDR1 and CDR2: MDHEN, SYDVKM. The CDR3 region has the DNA TGTGCCAGCAGTCTCCCGGGACAGCTTCCCTATGGCTACACCTTC. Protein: CASSLPGQLPYGYTF.

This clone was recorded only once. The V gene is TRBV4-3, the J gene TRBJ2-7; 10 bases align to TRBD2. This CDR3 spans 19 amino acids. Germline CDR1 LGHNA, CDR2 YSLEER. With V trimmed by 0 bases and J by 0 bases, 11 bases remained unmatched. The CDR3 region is CASSQDVSGRGHYSYEQYF. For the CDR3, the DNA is TGCGCCAGCAGCCAAGATGTGAGCGGGAGGGGGCACTACTCCTACGAGCAGTACTTC.

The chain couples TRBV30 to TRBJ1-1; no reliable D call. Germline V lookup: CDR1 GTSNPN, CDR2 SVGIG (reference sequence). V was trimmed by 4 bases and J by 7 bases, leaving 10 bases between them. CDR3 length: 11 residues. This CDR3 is CAWKNGIEAFF. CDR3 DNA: TGTGCCTGGAAGAACGGGATTGAAGCTTTCTTT.

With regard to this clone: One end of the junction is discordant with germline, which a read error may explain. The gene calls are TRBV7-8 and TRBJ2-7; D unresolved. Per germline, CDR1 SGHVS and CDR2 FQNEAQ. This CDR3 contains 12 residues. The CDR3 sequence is CASSLDRGTLIF. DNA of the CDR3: TGTGCCAGCAGCTTAGATCGTGGAACTTTAATCTTC.

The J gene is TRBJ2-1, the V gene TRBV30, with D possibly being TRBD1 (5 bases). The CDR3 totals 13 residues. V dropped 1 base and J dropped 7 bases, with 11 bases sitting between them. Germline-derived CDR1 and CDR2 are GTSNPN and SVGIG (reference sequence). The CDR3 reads CAWSGGRVNEQFF. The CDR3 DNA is TGTGCCTGGAGTGGGGGCCGGGTTAATGAGCAGTTCTTC.

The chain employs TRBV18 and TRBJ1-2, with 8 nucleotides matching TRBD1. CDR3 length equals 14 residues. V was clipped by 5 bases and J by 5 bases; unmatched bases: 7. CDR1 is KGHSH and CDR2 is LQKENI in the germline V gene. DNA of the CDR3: TGTGCCAGCTCAGGTCAGGGGGCGCTGTATGGCTACACCTTC. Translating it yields CASSGQGALYGYTF. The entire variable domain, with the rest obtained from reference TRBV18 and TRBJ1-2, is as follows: NAGVMQNPRHLVRRRGQEARLRCSPMKGHSHVYWYRQLPEEGLKFMVYLQKENIIDESGMPKERFSAEFPKEGPSILRIQQVVRGDSAAYFCASSGQGALYGYTFGSGTRLTVV.

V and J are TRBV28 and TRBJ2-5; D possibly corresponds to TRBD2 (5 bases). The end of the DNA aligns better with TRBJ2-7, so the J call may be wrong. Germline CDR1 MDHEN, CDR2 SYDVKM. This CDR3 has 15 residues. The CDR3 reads CASRRYGGSSYEQYF. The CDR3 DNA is TGTGCCAGCAGAAGATACGGTGGGAGCTCCTACGAGCAGTACTTC.

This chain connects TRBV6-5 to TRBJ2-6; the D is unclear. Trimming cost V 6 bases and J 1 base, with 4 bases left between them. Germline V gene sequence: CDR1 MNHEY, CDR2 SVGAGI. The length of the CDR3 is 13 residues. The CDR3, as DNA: TGTGCCAGCAGCTCGTCTGGGGCCAACGTCCTGACTTTC. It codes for CASSSSGANVLTF.

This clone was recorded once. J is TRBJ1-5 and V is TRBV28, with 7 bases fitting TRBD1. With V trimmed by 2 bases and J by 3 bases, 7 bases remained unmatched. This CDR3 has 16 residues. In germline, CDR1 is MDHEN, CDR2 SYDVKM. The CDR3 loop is CASSLIFGQVNQPQHF. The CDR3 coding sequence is TGTGCCAGCAGTTTAATTTTCGGACAGGTCAATCAGCCCCAGCATTTT.

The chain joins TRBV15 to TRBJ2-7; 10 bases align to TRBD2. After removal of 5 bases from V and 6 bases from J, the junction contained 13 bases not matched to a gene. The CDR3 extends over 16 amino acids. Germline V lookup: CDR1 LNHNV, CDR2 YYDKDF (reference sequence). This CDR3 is CATSQRASGRASEQYF. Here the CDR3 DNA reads TGTGCCACCAGCCAGAGAGCCAGCGGGAGGGCCAGCGAGCAGTACTTC.

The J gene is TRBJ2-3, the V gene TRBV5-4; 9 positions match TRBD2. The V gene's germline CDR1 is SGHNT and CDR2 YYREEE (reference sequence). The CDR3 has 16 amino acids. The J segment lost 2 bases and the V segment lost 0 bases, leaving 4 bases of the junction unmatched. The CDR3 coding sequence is TGTGCCAGCAGCTTGGGCGGGAGGGCCCTCACAGATACGCAGTATTTT. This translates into CASSLGGRALTDTQYF.

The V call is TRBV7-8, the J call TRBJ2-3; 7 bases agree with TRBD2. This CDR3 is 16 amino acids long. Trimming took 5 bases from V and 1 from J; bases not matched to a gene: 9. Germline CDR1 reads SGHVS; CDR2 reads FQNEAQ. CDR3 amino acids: CASSQPGGPGTDTQYF. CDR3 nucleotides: TGTGCCAGCAGCCAACCGGGAGGCCCCGGCACAGATACGCAGTATTTT. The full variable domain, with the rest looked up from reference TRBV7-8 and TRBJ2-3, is GAGVSQSPRYKVAKRGQDVALRCDPISGHVSLFWYQQALGQGPEFLTYFQNEAQLDKSGLPSDRFFAERPEGSVSTLKIQRTQQEDSAVYLCASSQPGGPGTDTQYFGPGTRLTVL.

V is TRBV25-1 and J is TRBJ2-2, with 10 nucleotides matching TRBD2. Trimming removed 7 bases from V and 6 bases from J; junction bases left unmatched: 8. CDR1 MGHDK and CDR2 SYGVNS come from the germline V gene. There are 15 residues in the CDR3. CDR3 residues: CASTISSGRAGELFF. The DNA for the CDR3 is TGTGCCAGCACGATATCGAGCGGGAGGGCCGGGGAGCTGTTTTTT.

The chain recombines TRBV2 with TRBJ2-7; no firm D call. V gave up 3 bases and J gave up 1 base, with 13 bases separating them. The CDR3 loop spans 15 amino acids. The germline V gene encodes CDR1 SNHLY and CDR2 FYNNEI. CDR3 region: CASSDPRTLSYEQYF. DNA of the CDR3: TGTGCCAGCAGTGACCCAAGGACCCTTTCCTACGAGCAGTACTTC.

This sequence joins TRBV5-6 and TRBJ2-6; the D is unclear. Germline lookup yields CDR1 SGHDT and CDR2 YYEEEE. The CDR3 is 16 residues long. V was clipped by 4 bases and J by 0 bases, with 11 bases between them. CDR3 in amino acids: CASSPVHVSGANVLTF. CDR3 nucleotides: TGTGCCAGCAGCCCAGTACACGTCTCTGGGGCCAACGTCCTGACTTTC.